This entry lists 27 T cell receptor beta chains sequenced from one sample in a study of T cells after yellow fever vaccination. TCRdb re-called the 5' RACE reads through MiXCR, storing one row per CDR3 protein. There are tens of thousands of distinct CDR3 sequences in the sample; around 7.9% occur only once, and around 30% lies in the top ten. Sequences were derived from CD8+ T cells sorted from PBMCs, sampled about 10 days after the first yellow fever vaccination. These receptors originate from a man aged 18-30 years who received the YFV17D yellow fever vaccine.

At least ten counts were recorded for this clonotype. V and J are TRBV14 and TRBJ1-2; 10 nucleotides line up with TRBD1. V lost 3 bases, J lost 4 bases, and 5 bases stayed unmatched. The CDR3 contains 15 residues. Germline V CDR1 and CDR2: SGHDN, FVKESK. The CDR3: CASSQYRDRGYGYTF. CDR3 DNA: TGTGCCAGCAGCCAGTACCGGGACAGGGGCTATGGCTACACCTTC.

This clonotype was recorded at least ten times. The V and J genes are TRBV19 and TRBJ2-5, with 9 bases aligning to TRBD1. This CDR3 has 15 residues. Germline V gives CDR1 LNHDA, CDR2 SQIVND (reference sequence). V was clipped by 6 bases and J by 5 bases; unmatched bases: 10. DNA for the CDR3: TGTGCCAGTAGGTTTTTGGACAGGGGTGATGAGACCCAGTACTTC. This translates into CASRFLDRGDETQYF.

The chain combines TRBV4-1 with TRBJ1-1; D remains ambiguous. The CDR3 loop spans 16 amino acids. The V and J ends lost 1 base and 5 bases respectively, with 17 bases between them. The germline V gene has CDR1 MGHRA and CDR2 YSYEKL. CDR3 sequence (DNA): TGCGCCAGCAGCCAAGGACATTATCAATCGGGAACTGAAGCTTTCTTT. As protein: CASSQGHYQSGTEAFF.

This clonotype was seen at least ten times. The chain links TRBV28 to TRBJ2-1, with 7 bases identical to TRBD1. Trimming cost V 6 bases and J 2 bases; bases outside gene matches: 7. Germline-derived CDR1 and CDR2 are MDHEN and SYDVKM. The CDR3 has 15 residues. CDR3 in amino acids: CASSPGTAAYNEQFF. CDR3 nucleotide sequence: TGTGCCAGCAGCCCCGGGACAGCAGCCTACAATGAGCAGTTCTTC.

This clonotype was seen more than once but under ten times. The CDR3 loop is CASSSGQGNEKLFF. The CDR3 coding sequence is TGTGCCAGCAGTTCGGGACAGGGGAATGAAAAACTGTTTTTT. V is TRBV27 and J is TRBJ1-4; 10 nucleotides match TRBD1. The CDR3 is 14 residues long. V shed 4 bases and J 5 bases; nucleotides not matched to a gene: 1. Germline CDR1 MNHEY, CDR2 SMNVEV (reference sequence). The variable domain in full, with the rest retrieved from reference TRBV27 and TRBJ1-4, is EAQVTQNPRYLITVTGKKLTVTCSQNMNHEYMSWYRQDPGLGLRQIYYSMNVEVTDKGDVPEGYKVSRKEKRNFPLILESPSPNQTSLYFCASSSGQGNEKLFFGSGTQLSVL.

CDR3 protein: CASSHYTGLAVDYEQYF. For the CDR3, the DNA is TGTGCCAGCAGCCACTACACCGGACTAGCGGTGGACTACGAGCAGTACTTC. The chain carries TRBV6-2 or TRBV6-3 and TRBJ2-7; 10 bases match TRBD2. The germline CDR1 and CDR2 sequences are MNHEY and SVGEGT. The CDR3 spans 17 residues. The V and J ends lost 6 bases and 3 bases, in that order; junction bases with no gene match: 14.

This chain joins TRBV6-2 or TRBV6-3 and TRBJ2-1, with unresolved D. V was shortened by 2 bases and J by 7 bases, with 3 bases between the two germline ends. Germline CDR1 reads MNHEY; CDR2 reads SVGEGT. The CDR3 extends over 11 amino acids. The CDR3 nucleotides read TGTGCCAGCAGTTACGGGAATGAGCAGTTCTTC. Residues: CASSYGNEQFF.

On this clonotype: One base away lies a much larger clone, so this may be a sequencing read error. The rearrangement links TRBV7-2 to TRBJ2-7; D tentatively reads TRBD1 or TRBD2 (6 bases each). Per germline, CDR1 SGHTA and CDR2 FQGNSA. The V end was cut by 5 bases, the J end by 8 bases, with 13 bases between. The CDR3 spans 12 residues. CDR3 in DNA: TGTGCCAGCAGCCCCCGGAGGGACAAGCAGTACTTC. Translating it yields CASSPRRDKQYF.

The V gene is TRBV5-5, the J gene TRBJ1-5; D unclear. V shed 2 bases and J shed 3 bases, with 9 bases lying between them. The CDR3 covers 14 residues. Germline lookup yields CDR1 SGHKS and CDR2 YYEKEE (reference sequence). CDR3 in amino acids: CASSFRALNQPQHF. CDR3 nucleotide sequence: TGTGCCAGCAGCTTTCGGGCCCTCAATCAGCCCCAGCATTTT.

This clonotype was seen at least ten times. This chain connects TRBV7-8 to TRBJ2-7; TRBD1 matches at 7 bases. CDR1 is SGHVS, CDR2 FQNEAQ, per germline. J gave up 2 bases and V 8 bases, and 9 bases lay outside the gene matches. The CDR3 is 14 amino acids. The CDR3 spells CASQGDSATYEQYF. CDR3 nucleotide sequence: TGTGCCAGCCAGGGGGACAGCGCAACCTACGAGCAGTACTTC.

For this clonotype: Relative to the germline gene, one junction end is altered; a read error may explain this. The chain links TRBV7-3 to TRBJ1-5; 9 bases line up with TRBD1. The germline V gene has CDR1 SGHTA and CDR2 FQGTGA. This CDR3 is 18 amino acids long. The CDR3 protein is CASSLNSLRDRALQPQHF. The CDR3 DNA is TGTGCCAGCAGTTTAAATTCCCTCCGGGACAGGGCTTTGCAGCCCCAGCATTTT.

This clonotype was counted ten times or more. V and J are TRBV12-3 or TRBV12-4 and TRBJ2-1; D unresolved. V dropped 5 bases and J dropped 0 bases, with 5 bases sitting between them. The CDR3 has 13 residues. CDR3 coding DNA: TGTGCCAGCAGTCCAAGCTCCTACAATGAGCAGTTCTTC. Encoded protein: CASSPSSYNEQFF.

This clonotype was seen just once. The chain uses TRBV29-1 and TRBJ2-3, with a tentative D call TRBD2 (6 bases). CDR1 and CDR2 from the germline V gene are SQVTM and ANQGSEA. The CDR3 sequence is 18 residues long. Trimming pared 3 bases from V and 2 bases from J, leaving 24 bases between. The CDR3 DNA follows: TGCAGCGTTGACCGTGCCGGGGAGGCATACCGCTTCACAGATACGCAGTATTTT. This codes for CSVDRAGEAYRFTDTQYF.

This clonotype was seen a handful of times. This sequence joins TRBV10-3 and TRBJ1-2, with D unclear. CDR3 size: 16 residues. CDR1 and CDR2 from the germline V gene are ENHRY and SYGVKD. V gave up 4 bases and J gave up 2 bases, with 17 bases separating them. DNA for the CDR3: TGTGCCATCAGTGGCCCCCAAACCGATGAAAACTATGGCTACACCTTC. Translated: CAISGPQTDENYGYTF.

The chain uses TRBV7-3 and TRBJ2-3; 8 positions match TRBD2. Germline V gene sequence: CDR1 SGHTA, CDR2 FQGTGA. Trimming removed 0 bases from V and 2 bases from J; junction bases left unmatched: 4. CDR3 length equals 16 residues. The DNA for the CDR3 is TGTGCCAGCAGCTTAACTAGCGGGGACTACACAGATACGCAGTATTTT. Translation gives CASSLTSGDYTDTQYF.

In its sample, this clonotype was seen many times. V is TRBV20-1 and J is TRBJ2-1; D is uncertain. Trimming removed 0 bases from V and 2 bases from J, with 11 bases in between. The CDR3 covers 15 residues. Germline CDR1 is DFQATT and CDR2 is SNEGSKA (reference sequence). The CDR3 DNA reads TGCAGTGCTAGAGATCCAGTTGCAGCCTACAATGAGCAGTTCTTC. Its translation: CSARDPVAAYNEQFF.

This clonotype was found many times. The V call is TRBV11-2, the J call TRBJ2-7; 12 positions match TRBD1. The germline V gene has CDR1 SGHAT and CDR2 FQNNGV. V was pared by 3 bases and J by 7 bases, with 7 bases of the junction left unmatched. The CDR3 extends over 15 amino acids. In DNA, the CDR3 is TGTGCCAGCAGCTTTCCGGGACAGGGGGCTAGTGAGCAGTACTTC. Translation gives CASSFPGQGASEQYF.

The V and J genes are TRBV20-1 and TRBJ1-1, with D possibly TRBD1 on 5 matching bases. Trimming stripped 0 bases from V and 6 bases from J, with 8 bases between. Germline V CDR1 and CDR2: DFQATT, SNEGSKA (reference sequence). The CDR3 runs 12 residues. The CDR3 protein is CSAREDTPEAFF. CDR3 coding DNA: TGCAGTGCTAGAGAGGACACCCCTGAAGCTTTCTTT.

The chain links TRBV9 to TRBJ2-7; D remains ambiguous. V was shortened by 3 bases and J by 7 bases, with 11 bases between the two germline ends. The length of the CDR3 is 12 residues. Germline CDR1 and CDR2: SGDLS and YYNGEE. This CDR3 reads CASSGPLQEQYF. The CDR3 DNA is TGTGCCAGCAGCGGCCCCTTGCAGGAGCAGTACTTC.

This clonotype showed up just a few times. This chain joins TRBV23-1 and TRBJ2-1, with D possibly matching TRBD1 (6 bases). TRBV23-1 is noted as an ORF with a role that remains uncertain. This CDR3 contains 14 residues. The V end was cut by 4 bases, the J end by 8 bases, with 15 bases between. CDR3 in DNA: TGCGCCAGCAGTCCAGTGGAACAGGGAGATGAGCAGTTCTTC. Translated, it gives CASSPVEQGDEQFF.

The sample holds many counts of this clonotype. The chain is built from TRBV4-3 and TRBJ2-3, with 7 bases identical to TRBD2. The CDR3 is 18 residues long. The germline CDR1 and CDR2 sequences are LGHNA and YSLEER. V shed 0 bases, J shed 3 bases, and the junction held 12 bases outside the gene matches. The CDR3 bases are TGCGCCAGCAGCCAAGAATCCCGATCCAGCGGGGTTACAGATACGCAGTATTTT. This gives the protein CASSQESRSSGVTDTQYF.

This clonotype was detected only a few times. The chain carries TRBV2 and TRBJ2-7; D not resolved. CDR3 length: 15 amino acids. Looked up from germline, CDR1 is SNHLY and CDR2 is FYNNEI. Trimming removed 7 bases from V and 5 bases from J, with 21 bases in between. CDR3 loop: CASTPRKGRLNEQYV. The CDR3 bases are TGTGCCAGCACCCCACGAAAAGGCAGGCTGAACGAGCAGTACGTC.

This clonotype came up many times. The rearrangement links TRBV16 to TRBJ2-3; possible D gene TRBD2, 6 bases. V was cut by 7 bases and J by 2 bases, with 13 bases left in between. The germline CDR1 and CDR2 sequences are KGHSY and FQNENV. The CDR3 totals 14 residues. The CDR3 is CASNRRGTTDTQYF. Written as DNA, the CDR3 is TGTGCCAGCAACCGTCGGGGGACCACAGATACGCAGTATTTT.

This clonotype was seen many times. The rearrangement links TRBV6-2 or TRBV6-3 to TRBJ2-7; D is possibly TRBD2 (5 bases). The CDR3 runs 13 residues. Germline CDR1 reads MNHEY; CDR2 reads SVGEGT. The V and J ends lost 6 bases and 4 bases respectively, with 13 bases between them. The CDR3 DNA follows: TGTGCCAGCAGCCCAACCCGGGGTTACGAGCAGTACGTC. Protein product: CASSPTRGYEQYV.

The sample holds a few counts of this clonotype. The J gene is TRBJ1-6, the V gene TRBV27; 7 bases fit TRBD1. Losses at the gene ends were 6 bases for V and 6 bases for J; bases not matched to a gene: 5. This CDR3 has 14 amino acids. CDR1 and CDR2 from the germline V gene are MNHEY and SMNVEV (reference sequence). The CDR3 sequence: CASRFGTANSPLHF. CDR3 DNA sequence: TGTGCCAGCAGGTTCGGGACAGCTAATTCACCCCTCCACTTT.

This clonotype was picked up many times. J is TRBJ1-2 and V is TRBV9; 7 bases agree with TRBD1. This CDR3 spans 16 amino acids. CDR1 SGDLS and CDR2 YYNGEE come from the germline V gene. Germline trimming cut 4 bases from V and 2 bases from J; bases unmatched to any gene: 11. The DNA for the CDR3 is TGTGCCAGCAGCCCAATCCAGAGACAGGGCAACTATGGCTACACCTTC. Amino acids: CASSPIQRQGNYGYTF.

This chain joins TRBV4-2 and TRBJ1-5; no definite D call. The CDR3 runs to 14 residues. Germline V CDR1 and CDR2: LGHNA, YNFKEQ. V was trimmed by 0 bases and J by 5 bases, leaving 8 bases between them. The CDR3 spells CASSQELGYQPQHF. CDR3 sequence (DNA): TGTGCCAGCAGCCAAGAGTTAGGTTATCAGCCCCAGCATTTT.